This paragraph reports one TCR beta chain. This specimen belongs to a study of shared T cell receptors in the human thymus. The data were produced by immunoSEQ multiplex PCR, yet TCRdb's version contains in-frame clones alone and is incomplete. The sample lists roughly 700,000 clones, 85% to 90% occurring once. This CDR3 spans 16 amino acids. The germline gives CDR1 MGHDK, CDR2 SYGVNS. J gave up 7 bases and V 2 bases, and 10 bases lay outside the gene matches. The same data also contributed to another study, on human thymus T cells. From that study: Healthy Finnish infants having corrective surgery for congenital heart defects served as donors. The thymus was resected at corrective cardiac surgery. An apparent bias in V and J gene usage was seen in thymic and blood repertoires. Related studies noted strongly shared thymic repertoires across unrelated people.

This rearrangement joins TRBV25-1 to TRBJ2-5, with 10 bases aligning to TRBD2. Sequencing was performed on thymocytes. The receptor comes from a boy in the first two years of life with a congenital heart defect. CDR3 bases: TGTGCCAGCAGTGAAACTGGAGCGGGAGGGCCGGGGACCCAGTACTTC. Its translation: CASSETGAGGPGTQYF.